This TCR beta chain is drawn from a study of blood T cell repertoires in COVID-19. Study summary: The samples span acute and convalescent COVID-19 from the United States, Italy and Spain. From T cells, B-cell-depleted T cells, or PBMCs came the material, which was cDNA or gDNA.

Authors' data handling: Estimation of nucleated cell counts relied on the amplification of reference gene primers. The assay was immunoSEQ multiplex PCR, and TCRdb's table has in-frame clones only and misses some. The V and J calls and clone size come from that table; D and trimming were worked out from the DNA. The table shows about 75,000 clones, with 87% occurring only once. Trimming pared 7 bases from V and 1 base from J, leaving 10 bases between. Germline CDR1 LNHDA, CDR2 SQIVND (reference sequence). There are 13 residues in the CDR3. The sequenced sample consisted of peripheral blood. The V gene is TRBV19, the J gene TRBJ1-1, with D uncertain. This sequence was found in a woman in her 50s with acute or convalescent COVID-19. The CDR3 is CASTLMSNTEAFF. CDR3 coding DNA: TGTGCCAGTACCTTAATGTCGAACACTGAAGCTTTCTTT.